What follows are 27 T cell receptor beta chains derived from one specimen sequenced in a study of control samples from healthy donors and cancer patients. Repertoires were generated with immunoSEQ multiplex PCR, while TCRdb's copy carries only in-frame clones and drops some. Of some 90,000 clones in the sample, around 83% were seen once. The sequencing input was blood. Every receptor here comes from a woman between 45 and 65 years old in good health.

Only one count was recorded for this clone. The chain has TRBV18 and TRBJ2-2, with D perhaps being TRBD1 or TRBD2 (5 bases each). The CDR3 sequence is 14 residues long. CDR1 is KGHSH and CDR2 is LQKENI in the germline V gene. Trimming cost V 6 bases and J 1 base, with 9 bases left between them. CDR3 protein: CASSLGVNTGELFF. The DNA for the CDR3 is TGTGCCAGCTCCCTGGGGGTGAACACCGGGGAGCTGTTTTTT.

This chain connects TRBV4-3 to TRBJ2-1; no firm D call. The CDR3 sequence is 14 residues long. V lost 0 bases to trimming and J lost 4 bases, with 7 bases between them. Germline-derived CDR1 and CDR2 are LGHNA and YSLEER. CDR3 protein: CASSQESVYNEQFF. For the CDR3, the DNA is TGCGCCAGCAGCCAAGAGTCGGTGTACAATGAGCAGTTCTTC.

The table lists this clone with a count of one. V gene TRBV3-1 (or the pseudogene TRBV3-2) combines with J gene TRBJ2-7; D call uncertain. In germline, CDR1 is LGHDT, CDR2 YNNKEL (reference sequence). Trimming took off 3 bases at V and 6 bases at J, with 12 bases between the two ends. The CDR3 is made up of 13 amino acids. Here the CDR3 reads CASSQFMGCEQYF. CDR3 DNA sequence: TGTGCCAGCAGCCAGTTCATGGGGTGCGAGCAGTACTTC.

The chain links TRBV7-3 to TRBJ2-3; 9 bases match TRBD2. Trimming took 5 bases from V and 1 from J; bases not matched to a gene: 13. The length of the CDR3 is 18 residues. Looked up from germline, CDR1 is SGHTA and CDR2 is FQGTGA. The CDR3 coding sequence is TGTGCCAGCAGCCAAAGGGGGAGGACTAGCGCCCGCACAGATACGCAGTATTTT. Protein sequence: CASSQRGRTSARTDTQYF. The whole variable domain, remainder taken from reference TRBV7-3 and TRBJ2-3, is GAGVSQTPSNKVTEKGKYVELRCDPISGHTALYWYRQSLGQGPEFLIYFQGTGAADDSGLPNDRFFAVRPEGSVSTLKIQRTERGDSAVYLCASSQRGRTSARTDTQYFGPGTRLTVL.

The chain joins TRBV11-2 to TRBJ1-2; unclear D gene. CDR3 length: 13 amino acids. V was pared by 6 bases and J by 3 bases, with 11 bases between. Germline-derived CDR1 and CDR2 are SGHAT and FQNNGV. In DNA, the CDR3 is TGTGCCAGCAGTATTACAGTGGACTATGGCTACACCTTC. It is translated as CASSITVDYGYTF.

V and J are TRBV6-5 and TRBJ1-2; TRBD1 aligns across 8 bases. The V segment lost 2 bases and the J segment 4 bases; nucleotides outside the gene matches: 0. This CDR3 spans 13 amino acids. Germline V gene lookup returns CDR1 MNHEY and CDR2 SVGAGI. The CDR3: CASSYTGGYGYTF. The CDR3 coding sequence is TGTGCCAGCAGTTACACAGGGGGCTATGGCTACACCTTC.

The rearrangement joins TRBV27 to TRBJ1-4; 7 nucleotides line up with TRBD1. CDR1 MNHEY and CDR2 SMNVEV come from the germline V gene (reference sequence). V trimming: 6 bases; J trimming: 6 bases; junction bases outside the gene matches: 7. This CDR3 spans 14 amino acids. CDR3: CASRRGLSDEKLFF. The CDR3 DNA reads TGTGCCAGCAGGAGGGGGCTGTCGGATGAAAAACTGTTTTTT.

The rearrangement joins TRBV9 to TRBJ2-3; D is unclear. Trimming shortened V by 4 bases and J by 0 bases, and 9 bases separated the two germline ends. This CDR3 has 14 residues. CDR1 is SGDLS, CDR2 YYNGEE, per germline. CDR3 bases: TGTGCCAGCAGCCCCGGAATCAGCACAGATACGCAGTATTTT. This translates into CASSPGISTDTQYF. The complete variable domain, with remaining parts taken from reference TRBV9 and TRBJ2-3, reads DSGVTQTPKHLITATGQRVTLRCSPRSGDLSVYWYQQSLDQGLQFLIQYYNGEERAKGNILERFSAQQFPDLHSELNLSSLELGDSALYFCASSPGISTDTQYFGPGTRLTVL.

V is TRBV27 and J is TRBJ1-2; D unclear. The CDR3 sequence is 21 residues long. Germline assignment: CDR1 MNHEY and CDR2 SMNVEV (reference sequence). Trimming pared 4 bases from V and 0 bases from J, leaving 30 bases between. The DNA for the CDR3 is TGTGCCAGCAGTTCGATCTACTCAGGTTTGGCTCGAGTCAGAGCTAACTATGGCTACACCTTC. Translation: CASSSIYSGLARVRANYGYTF.

The chain employs TRBV5-5 and TRBJ2-2; perhaps TRBD2 as D (5 bases). Trimming stripped 4 bases from V and 7 bases from J, with 11 bases between. Looked up from germline, CDR1 is SGHKS and CDR2 is YYEKEE (reference sequence). This CDR3 region has 13 residues. The DNA for the CDR3 is TGTGCCAGCAGCCCCGGACTGAGCGGGGAGCTGTTTTTT. Its protein product is CASSPGLSGELFF. Complete variable domain (other parts from reference TRBV5-5 and TRBJ2-2): DAGVTQSPTHLIKTRGQQVTLRCSPISGHKSVSWYQQVLGQGPQFIFQYYEKEERGRGNFPDRFSARQFPNYSSELNVNALLLGDSALYLCASSPGLSGELFFGEGSRLTVL.

There are a few counts of this clone. This CDR3 reads CASSVQGAGYGYTF. In DNA form, the CDR3 reads TGTGCCAGCAGTGTGCAGGGGGCAGGCTATGGCTACACCTTC. The J gene is TRBJ1-2, the V gene TRBV2; 8 bases agree with TRBD1. J gave up 4 bases and V 4 bases, and 5 bases lay outside the gene matches. This CDR3 has 14 residues. Germline CDR1 is SNHLY and CDR2 is FYNNEI.

This chain joins TRBV11-2 and TRBJ2-2; the match to TRBD2 covers 7 bases. Trimming took 2 bases from V and 4 from J; bases not matched to a gene: 7. CDR1 is SGHAT and CDR2 is FQNNGV in the germline V gene. This CDR3 spans 16 amino acids. CDR3: CASSLWASGITGELFF. CDR3 sequence (DNA): TGTGCCAGCAGCTTATGGGCTAGCGGCATCACCGGGGAGCTGTTTTTT.

The rearrangement links TRBV6-5 to TRBJ1-1; no definite D call. The germline V gene has CDR1 MNHEY and CDR2 SVGAGI. Trimming stripped 0 bases from V and 0 bases from J, with 8 bases between. The CDR3 extends over 15 amino acids. The CDR3 region is CASSYSEHLNTEAFF. The CDR3 DNA reads TGTGCCAGCAGTTACTCAGAACACCTGAACACTGAAGCTTTCTTT.

Only one count was recorded for this clone. The chain is built from TRBV11-2 and TRBJ2-7; the D gene is possibly TRBD1 (5 bases). CDR1 and CDR2 (germline): SGHAT, FQNNGV. CDR3 size: 15 residues. V lost 5 bases to trimming and J lost 8 bases, with 22 bases between them. CDR3 protein: CASSPRDSPPNQQYF. The CDR3 DNA is TGTGCCAGCAGCCCGCGCGACAGCCCACCTAATCAGCAGTACTTC. The full variable domain, with the rest looked up from reference TRBV11-2 and TRBJ2-7, is EAGVAQSPRYKIIEKRQSVAFWCNPISGHATLYWYQQILGQGPKLLIQFQNNGVVDDSQLPKDRFSAERLKGVDSTLKIQPAKLEDSAVYLCASSPRDSPPNQQYFGPGTRLTVT.

The chain has TRBV28 and TRBJ1-2; possible D gene TRBD1, 6 bases. The CDR3 totals 14 residues. Germline V gives CDR1 MDHEN, CDR2 SYDVKM. V lost 6 bases and J 4 bases, leaving 15 bases between the germline ends. The CDR3 region has the DNA TGTGCCAGCAGCCTTCATTTAGGGGGCTATGGCTACACCTTC. Amino acid sequence: CASSLHLGGYGYTF.

This clone was seen only a few times. The chain recombines TRBV10-1 with TRBJ2-7; possible D gene TRBD1, 5 bases. Germline V CDR1 and CDR2: WNHNN, SYGVQD (reference sequence). The V end was cut by 7 bases, the J end by 1 base, with 8 bases between. This CDR3 is 12 amino acids long. The CDR3 DNA is TGCGCCAGCAAGGGGTATTCCTACGAGCAGTACTTC. Translated: CASKGYSYEQYF.

The chain combines TRBV10-3 with TRBJ1-6; possibly TRBD1 for D (5 bases). The V and J ends lost 0 bases and 11 bases respectively, with 8 bases between them. Germline V gene data show CDR1 as ENHRY and CDR2 as SYGVKD. The CDR3 totals 13 residues. For the CDR3, the DNA is TGTGCCATCAGTGAGTCGGAGGGGCCACCCCTCCACTTT. Protein: CAISESEGPPLHF.

This chain connects TRBV9 to TRBJ2-3, with TRBD1 matching 8 bases. V was pared by 3 bases and J by 0 bases, with 6 bases of the junction left unmatched. Germline CDR1 reads SGDLS; CDR2 reads YYNGEE. This CDR3 spans 16 amino acids. DNA for the CDR3: TGTGCCAGCAGCGGCGACAGGGGACCTAGCACAGATACGCAGTATTTT. Amino acid sequence: CASSGDRGPSTDTQYF.

The chain joins TRBV5-3 to TRBJ2-1; no reliable D call. TRBV5-3 is known as an ORF, though its function is uncertain. Trimming removed 1 base at V and 4 bases at J, with 15 bases between. The CDR3 consists of 16 residues. The CDR3 region has the DNA TGTGCCAGAAGCTTGACTATAGCCGCCGGGTACAATGAGCAGTTCTTC. This encodes CARSLTIAAGYNEQFF.

V and J are TRBV4-3 and TRBJ2-5, with 9 nucleotides matching TRBD2. The CDR3 runs to 15 residues. Per germline, CDR1 LGHNA and CDR2 YSLEER. Losses at the gene ends were 1 base for V and 5 bases for J; bases not matched to a gene: 5. CDR3 sequence: CASSQGGSGGETQYF. DNA for the CDR3: TGCGCCAGCAGCCAAGGGGGTAGCGGGGGTGAGACCCAGTACTTC.

The gene calls are TRBV6-2 or TRBV6-3 and TRBJ2-5; D might be TRBD1 (5 bases). Trimming pared 4 bases from V and 7 bases from J, leaving 7 bases between. Germline CDR1 and CDR2: MNHEY and SVGEGT. The CDR3 extends over 11 amino acids. The CDR3 nucleotides are TGTGCCAGCAGTTTTCAGGGGACCCAGTACTTC. Amino acid sequence: CASSFQGTQYF.

The chain combines TRBV6-5 with TRBJ1-2; a weak D match, TRBD1 (6 bases). V lost 0 bases to trimming and J lost 7 bases, with 15 bases between them. Germline-derived CDR1 and CDR2 are MNHEY and SVGAGI. The CDR3 contains 15 residues. CDR3 coding DNA: TGTGCCAGCAGTTACTCCTCACAGGGAAGGACTGGCTACACCTTC. The encoded protein is CASSYSSQGRTGYTF.

The chain is built from TRBV12-5 and TRBJ2-5; D is undetermined. V was trimmed by 5 bases and J by 0 bases, leaving 7 bases between them. The CDR3 runs to 13 residues. Germline assignment: CDR1 LGHNT and CDR2 FRNRAP. Here the CDR3 DNA reads TGTGCTAGTGGTGGTCGGAACCAAGAGACCCAGTACTTC. Translation: CASGGRNQETQYF.

The rearrangement uses TRBV6-6 and TRBJ2-4; D is possibly TRBD2 (6 bases). CDR3 size: 15 residues. The germline V gene encodes CDR1 MNHNY and CDR2 SVGAGI (reference sequence). Trimming took 4 bases from V and 1 from J, leaving 11 bases between them. CDR3 region: CASSSGRVAKNIQYF. The CDR3 nucleotides read TGTGCCAGCAGTTCCGGGAGAGTGGCCAAAAACATTCAGTACTTC.

This chain uses TRBV7-9 with TRBJ2-3; D perhaps matches TRBD1 (5 bases). The CDR3 runs to 16 residues. Germline CDR1 SEHNR, CDR2 FQNEAQ (reference sequence). Trimming removed 5 bases at V and 4 bases at J, with 19 bases between. CDR3 DNA sequence: TGTGCCAGCAGCCCGCGGACAACAATGATCCCAGATACGCAGTATTTT. Amino acid sequence: CASSPRTTMIPDTQYF. The entire variable domain, with the rest obtained from reference TRBV7-9 and TRBJ2-3, is as follows: DTGVSQNPRHKITKRGQNVTFRCDPISEHNRLYWYRQTLGQGPEFLTYFQNEAQLEKSRLLSDRFSAERPKGSFSTLEIQRTEQGDSAMYLCASSPRTTMIPDTQYFGPGTRLTVL.

J is TRBJ1-2 and V is TRBV6-5; D might be TRBD1 (6 bases). V gave up 8 bases and J gave up 9 bases, with 19 bases separating them. CDR3 length equals 13 residues. Per germline, CDR1 MNHEY and CDR2 SVGAGI. The CDR3 loop reads CASDDLGGESYTF. CDR3 DNA: TGTGCCAGCGACGACCTAGGGGGGGAAAGCTACACCTTC.

The rearrangement links TRBV19 to TRBJ1-2; D remains ambiguous. Germline CDR1 is LNHDA and CDR2 is SQIVND (reference sequence). This CDR3 contains 12 residues. V lost 2 bases to trimming and J lost 3 bases, with 4 bases between them. The DNA of the CDR3 is TGTGCCAGTAGTATACAGGACTATGGCTACACCTTC. This encodes CASSIQDYGYTF.